These T cell receptor beta chains were read from a single sample in a study of T cells expressing NK-cell markers. Following a re-call of the 5' RACE reads, TCRdb has one entry per CDR3 protein and lacks DNA. The sample holds hundreds of thousands of distinct CDR3 sequences. The specimen sequenced was blood T cells: a sorted CD56 or NKG2C T cell subset, CD4+ or CD8+ T cells, or bulk PBMC T cells (not recorded which). The source of these receptors is a woman between 18 and 75 years old in good health. The CDR3 runs from the conserved cysteine through the conserved F or W.

V gene	J gene	CDR3 protein
TRBV7-2	TRBJ1-6	CASSPSAGENSPLHF
TRBV29-1	TRBJ2-1	CSVEGTQGALSSYNEQFF
TRBV11-2	TRBJ2-4	CASSLDRGGLKNIQYF
TRBV18	TRBJ1-5	CASSGTGYSNQPQHF
TRBV12-3/TRBV12-4	TRBJ1-1	CASTWTDLPEAFF
TRBV5-1	TRBJ2-3	CASSLALATDTQYF
TRBV5-1	TRBJ2-4	CASSRDRGSAKNIQYF
TRBV30	TRBJ2-1	CAWSVQSGAYNEQFF
TRBV7-2	TRBJ1-1	CASSFLQMNTEAFF
TRBV12-3/TRBV12-4	TRBJ1-5	CASSLKQGLSNQPQHF
TRBV21-1	TRBJ2-7	CAGQDVGSYEQYF
TRBV20-1	TRBJ2-3	CSAPSGQQLTDTQYF
TRBV6-5	TRBJ1-1	CASSYDGVGTEAFF
TRBV7-2	TRBJ2-3	CASSLAVAGAADTQYF
TRBV7-9	TRBJ2-4	CASSPMSNIQYF
TRBV4-2	TRBJ2-7	CASSQAVPPYEQYF
TRBV5-1	TRBJ2-2	CASSMGQGQKANTGELFF
TRBV12-3/TRBV12-4	TRBJ1-5	CASSLGQGAIHQPQHF
TRBV5-1	TRBJ2-3	CASSLVLEGDTQYF
TRBV24-1	TRBJ2-5	CATSGRTEYQETQYF
TRBV20-1	TRBJ1-1	CSASWGFEAFF
TRBV12-3/TRBV12-4	TRBJ2-1	CASSYSGGGSNEQFF
TRBV4-2	TRBJ2-7	CASSQDGATSGIFPQYF
TRBV21-1	TRBJ2-5	CASSNRLAGYLRETQYF
TRBV7-9	TRBJ2-4	CASSWDRGGNIQYF
TRBV10-3	TRBJ1-4	CAISEGAQEKLFF
TRBV20-1	TRBJ1-5	CSARNRGREHSNQPQHF
TRBV29-1	TRBJ2-1	CSVHDPLLGSSYNEQFF
TRBV20-1	TRBJ2-1	CSARNTGTRGRSEQFF
TRBV6-5	TRBJ2-7	CASKGAGSSYEQYF
TRBV12-3/TRBV12-4	TRBJ2-7	CASGDTNSYEQYF
TRBV9	TRBJ2-2	CASSVSTGARGNTGELFF
TRBV7-9	TRBJ2-2	CASSTGLAGYTGELFF
TRBV20-1	TRBJ1-4	CSAEDLWGQDEKLFF
TRBV7-2	TRBJ2-2	CATERERSTGELFF
TRBV29-1	TRBJ2-7	CSVESRGSSYEQYF
TRBV7-2	TRBJ1-2	CASSLGGANYGYTF
TRBV5-1	TRBJ1-3	CASSLETAGNTIYF
TRBV20-1	TRBJ1-1	CSARGLRGGSTEAFF
TRBV5-6	TRBJ2-1	CASSLGGIRGSLFF
TRBV29-1	TRBJ1-2	CSAARGDYGYTF
TRBV9	TRBJ2-1	CASSVGVSYNEQFF
TRBV20-1	TRBJ2-7	CSANPEGEWGYEQYF
TRBV12-3/TRBV12-4	TRBJ1-4	CASSLRRNEKLFF
TRBV20-1	TRBJ2-1	CSEAGARHNEQFF
TRBV11-2	TRBJ2-1	CASSQDWGKQFF
TRBV20-1	TRBJ2-1	CSASPFSGGDNEQFF
TRBV10-1	TRBJ1-2	CASSESTAGEKYGYTF